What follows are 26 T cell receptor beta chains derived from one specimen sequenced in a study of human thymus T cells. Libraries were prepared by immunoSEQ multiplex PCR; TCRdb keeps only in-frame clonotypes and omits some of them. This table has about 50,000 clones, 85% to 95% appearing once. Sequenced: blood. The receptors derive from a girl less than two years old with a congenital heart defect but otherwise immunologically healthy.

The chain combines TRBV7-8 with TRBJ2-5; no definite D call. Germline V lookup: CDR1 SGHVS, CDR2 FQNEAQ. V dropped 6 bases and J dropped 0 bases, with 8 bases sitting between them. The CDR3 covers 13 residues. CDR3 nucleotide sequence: TGTGCCAGCAGATTTCGCTACCAAGAGACCCAGTACTTC. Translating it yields CASRFRYQETQYF.

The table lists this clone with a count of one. The CDR3 DNA reads as TGTGCCAGCAGCTTGCAAGGACTAGCCTCTCAAGGGCAGTACTTC. Protein: CASSLQGLASQGQYF. The V call is TRBV5-8, the J call TRBJ2-7, with 8 bases fitting TRBD2. Germline CDR1 SGHTS, CDR2 YDEGEE. The CDR3 runs to 15 residues. V dropped 1 base and J dropped 9; count of bases not matched to a gene: 12. Full variable domain (outside the CDR3, taken from reference TRBV5-8 and TRBJ2-7): EAGVTQSPTHLIKTRGQQATLRCSPISGHTSVYWYQQALGLGLQFLLWYDEGEERNRGNFPPRFSGRQFPNYSSELNVNALELEDSALYLCASSLQGLASQGQYFGPGTRLTVT.

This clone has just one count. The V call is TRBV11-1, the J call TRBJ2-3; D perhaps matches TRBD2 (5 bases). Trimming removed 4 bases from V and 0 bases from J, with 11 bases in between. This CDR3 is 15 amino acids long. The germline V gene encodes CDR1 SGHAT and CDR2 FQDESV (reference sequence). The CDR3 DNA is TGTGCCAGCAGCTCGAGAAGGACTAGCACAGATACGCAGTATTTT. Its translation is CASSSRRTSTDTQYF.

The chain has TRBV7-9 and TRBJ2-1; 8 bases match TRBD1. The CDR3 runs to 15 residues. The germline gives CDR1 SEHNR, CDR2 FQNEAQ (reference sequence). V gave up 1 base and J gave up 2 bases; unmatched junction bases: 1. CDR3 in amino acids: CASSLGRGPYNEQFF. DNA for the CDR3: TGTGCCAGCAGCTTAGGCAGGGGGCCCTACAATGAGCAGTTCTTC.

DNA for the CDR3: TGTGCCTGGACAGGGAGGGGATATGGCTACACCTTC. Translation: CAWTGRGYGYTF. J is TRBJ1-2 and V is TRBV30; D might be TRBD1 (5 bases). The V gene lost 4 bases and the J gene lost 5 bases, with 11 bases spanning the gap. Germline V gene data show CDR1 as GTSNPN and CDR2 as SVGIG (reference sequence). The CDR3 loop spans 12 amino acids.

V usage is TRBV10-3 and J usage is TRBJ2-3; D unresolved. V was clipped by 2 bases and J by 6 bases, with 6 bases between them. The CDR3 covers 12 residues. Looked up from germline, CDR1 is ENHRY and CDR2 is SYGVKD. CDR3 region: CAISETEDTQYF. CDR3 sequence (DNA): TGTGCCATCAGTGAGACGGAGGATACGCAGTATTTT.

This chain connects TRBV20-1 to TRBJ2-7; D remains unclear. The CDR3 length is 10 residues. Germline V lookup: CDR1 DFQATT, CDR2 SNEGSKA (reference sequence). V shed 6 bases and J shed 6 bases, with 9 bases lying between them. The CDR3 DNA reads TGCAGTGCCCAGAAGCTCGAGCAGTACTTC. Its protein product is CSAQKLEQYF.

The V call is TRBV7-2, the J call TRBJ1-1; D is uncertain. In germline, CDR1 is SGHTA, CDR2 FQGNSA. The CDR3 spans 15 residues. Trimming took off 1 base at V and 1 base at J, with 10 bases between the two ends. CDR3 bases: TGTGCCAGCAGCTTAGGTGGACCGCCGAACACTGAAGCTTTCTTT. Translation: CASSLGGPPNTEAFF.

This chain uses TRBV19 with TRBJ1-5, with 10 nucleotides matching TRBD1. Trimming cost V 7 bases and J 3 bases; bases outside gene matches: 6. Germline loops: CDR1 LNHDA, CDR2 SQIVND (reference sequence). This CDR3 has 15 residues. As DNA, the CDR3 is TGTGCCAGTAAATCGACAGGGGGCATCAATCAGCCCCAGCATTTT. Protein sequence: CASKSTGGINQPQHF.

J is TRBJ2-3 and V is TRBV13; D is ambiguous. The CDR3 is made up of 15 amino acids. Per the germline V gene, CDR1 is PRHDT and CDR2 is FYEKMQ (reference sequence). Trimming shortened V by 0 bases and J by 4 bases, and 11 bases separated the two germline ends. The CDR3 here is CASSLGPSSADTQYF. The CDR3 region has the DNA TGTGCCAGCAGCTTAGGGCCCTCGTCCGCAGATACGCAGTATTTT.

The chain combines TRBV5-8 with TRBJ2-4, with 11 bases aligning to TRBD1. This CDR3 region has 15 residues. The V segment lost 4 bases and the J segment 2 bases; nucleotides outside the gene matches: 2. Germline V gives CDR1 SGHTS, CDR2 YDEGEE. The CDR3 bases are TGTGCCAGCAGCGGGACAGGGGGAACCAAAAACATTCAGTACTTC. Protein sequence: CASSGTGGTKNIQYF.

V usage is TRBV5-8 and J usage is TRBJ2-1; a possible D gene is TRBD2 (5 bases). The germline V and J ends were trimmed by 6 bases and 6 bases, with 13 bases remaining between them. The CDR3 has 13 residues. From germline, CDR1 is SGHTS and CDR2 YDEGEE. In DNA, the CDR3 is TGTGCCAGCACCGGGATCCTACTCAATGAGCAGTTCTTC. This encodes CASTGILLNEQFF. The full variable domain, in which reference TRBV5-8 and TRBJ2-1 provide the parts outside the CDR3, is EAGVTQSPTHLIKTRGQQATLRCSPISGHTSVYWYQQALGLGLQFLLWYDEGEERNRGNFPPRFSGRQFPNYSSELNVNALELEDSALYLCASTGILLNEQFFGPGTRLTVL.

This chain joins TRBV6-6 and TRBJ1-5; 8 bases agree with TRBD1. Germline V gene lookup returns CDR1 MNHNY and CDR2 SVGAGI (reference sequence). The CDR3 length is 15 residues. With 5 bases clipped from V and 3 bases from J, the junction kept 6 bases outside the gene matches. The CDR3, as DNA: TGTGCCAGCAGTCAAGGACAGGGCCCCAATCAGCCCCAGCATTTT. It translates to CASSQGQGPNQPQHF.

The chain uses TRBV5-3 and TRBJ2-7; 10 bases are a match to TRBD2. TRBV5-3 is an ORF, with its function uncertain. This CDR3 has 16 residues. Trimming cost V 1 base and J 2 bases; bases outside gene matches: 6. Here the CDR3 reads CARSLRTSGGAYEQYF. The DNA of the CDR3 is TGTGCCAGAAGCTTGCGGACTAGCGGAGGGGCCTACGAGCAGTACTTC.

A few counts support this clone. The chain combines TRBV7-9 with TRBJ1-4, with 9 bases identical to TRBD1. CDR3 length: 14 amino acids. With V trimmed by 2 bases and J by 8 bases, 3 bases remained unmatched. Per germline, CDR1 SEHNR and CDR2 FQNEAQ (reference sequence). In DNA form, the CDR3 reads TGTGCCAGCAGCTTAAAGGGGACAGGGGAAAAACTGTTTTTT. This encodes CASSLKGTGEKLFF. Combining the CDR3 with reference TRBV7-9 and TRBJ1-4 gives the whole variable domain DTGVSQNPRHKITKRGQNVTFRCDPISEHNRLYWYRQTLGQGPEFLTYFQNEAQLEKSRLLSDRFSAERPKGSFSTLEIQRTEQGDSAMYLCASSLKGTGEKLFFGSGTQLSVL.

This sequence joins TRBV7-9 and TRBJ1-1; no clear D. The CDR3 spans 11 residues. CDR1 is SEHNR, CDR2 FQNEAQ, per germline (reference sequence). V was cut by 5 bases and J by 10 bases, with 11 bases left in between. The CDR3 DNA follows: TGTGCCAGCAGCCCCGGTGTTTCAGCTTTCTTT. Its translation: CASSPGVSAFF.

The CDR3 bases are TGTGCCAGCAGCTTGGCGGGCACAGATACGCAGTATTTT. It is translated as CASSLAGTDTQYF. The chain recombines TRBV5-4 with TRBJ2-3; D is uncertain. This CDR3 has 13 amino acids. From germline, CDR1 is SGHNT and CDR2 YYREEE (reference sequence). Trimming shortened V by 0 bases and J by 1 base, and 3 bases separated the two germline ends.

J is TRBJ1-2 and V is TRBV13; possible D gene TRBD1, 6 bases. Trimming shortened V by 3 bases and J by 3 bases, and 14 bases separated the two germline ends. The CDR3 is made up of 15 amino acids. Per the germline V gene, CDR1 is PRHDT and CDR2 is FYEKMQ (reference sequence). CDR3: CASSLWAKGDYGYTF. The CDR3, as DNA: TGTGCCAGCAGCTTGTGGGCCAAGGGGGACTATGGCTACACCTTC.

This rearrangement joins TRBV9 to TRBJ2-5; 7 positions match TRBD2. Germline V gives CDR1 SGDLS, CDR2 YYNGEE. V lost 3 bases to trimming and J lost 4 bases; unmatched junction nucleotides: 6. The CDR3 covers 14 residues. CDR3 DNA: TGTGCCAGCAGCGAGGGCGGGAGACGAGAGACCCAGTACTTC. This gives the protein CASSEGGRRETQYF.

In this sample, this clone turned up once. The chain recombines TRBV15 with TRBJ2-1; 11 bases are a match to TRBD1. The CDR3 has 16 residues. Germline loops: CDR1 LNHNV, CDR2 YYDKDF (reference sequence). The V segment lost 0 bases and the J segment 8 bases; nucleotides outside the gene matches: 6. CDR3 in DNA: TGTGCCACCAGCAGAGATTCAAGGACAGGGGGCTATGAGCAGTTCTTC. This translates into CATSRDSRTGGYEQFF.

CDR3 region: CASSLGGVPYEQYF. CDR3 sequence (DNA): TGTGCCAGCAGCTTAGGGGGAGTGCCCTACGAGCAGTACTTC. This sequence joins TRBV7-6 and TRBJ2-7, with D possibly TRBD2 on 5 matching bases. V lost 1 base and J 2 bases, leaving 9 bases between the germline ends. The CDR3 is 14 amino acids. In germline, CDR1 is SGHVS, CDR2 FNYEAQ.

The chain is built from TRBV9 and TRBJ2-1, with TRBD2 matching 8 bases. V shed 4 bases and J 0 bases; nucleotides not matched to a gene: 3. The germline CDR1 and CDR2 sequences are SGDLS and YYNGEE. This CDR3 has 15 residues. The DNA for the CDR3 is TGTGCCAGCAGCAAAAGCGGGAGCTCCTACAATGAGCAGTTCTTC. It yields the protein CASSKSGSSYNEQFF.

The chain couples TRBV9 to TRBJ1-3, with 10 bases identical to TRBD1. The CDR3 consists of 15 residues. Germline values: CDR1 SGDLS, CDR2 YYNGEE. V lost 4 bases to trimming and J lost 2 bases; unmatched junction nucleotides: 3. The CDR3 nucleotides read TGTGCCAGCAGCCCCGGGACAGGGGCTGGAAACACCATATATTTT. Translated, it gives CASSPGTGAGNTIYF.

CDR3 in DNA: TGTGCCAGCAGCGACAGTAACTATGGCTACACCTTC. Translated, it gives CASSDSNYGYTF. This chain joins TRBV28 and TRBJ1-2; D may be TRBD1 (5 bases). CDR3 length equals 12 residues. V dropped 6 bases and J dropped 1 base, with 6 bases sitting between them. CDR1 MDHEN and CDR2 SYDVKM come from the germline V gene.

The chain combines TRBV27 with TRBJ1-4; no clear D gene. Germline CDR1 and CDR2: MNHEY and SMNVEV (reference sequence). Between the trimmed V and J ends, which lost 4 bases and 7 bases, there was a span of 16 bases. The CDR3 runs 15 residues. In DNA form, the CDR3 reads TGTGCCAGCAGTTCGCGGCTGAACGGAGGTGAAAAACTGTTTTTT. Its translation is CASSSRLNGGEKLFF.

Written as DNA, the CDR3 is TGTGCCAGCAGCTTCAAGGACAGGGTCAACGAGCAGTTCTTC. It is translated as CASSFKDRVNEQFF. This rearrangement joins TRBV7-8 to TRBJ2-1; TRBD1 matches 8 bases. J was trimmed by 10 bases and V by 3 bases; bases with no gene match: 8. The CDR3 sequence is 14 residues long. The germline CDR1 and CDR2 sequences are SGHVS and FQNEAQ.